What follows are 22 T cell receptor beta chains derived from one specimen sequenced in a study of blood T cell repertoires in COVID-19. The protocol was immunoSEQ multiplex PCR, while the TCRdb copy is restricted to in-frame clones and leaves out a portion. The repertoire includes tens of thousands of clones, around 85% of them detected once, and more than 15% sits in the top ten. Source material: peripheral blood. Every receptor here comes from an elderly woman with active or convalescent COVID-19.

V gene TRBV11-2 combines with J gene TRBJ1-6; a weak D match, TRBD1 (5 bases). Germline V lookup: CDR1 SGHAT, CDR2 FQNNGV. The CDR3 has 14 amino acids. V lost 2 bases and J lost 8, with 10 bases in between. The DNA for the CDR3 is TGTGCCAGCAGCTTACTTGAAGGGGATTCACCCCTCCACTTT. This gives the protein CASSLLEGDSPLHF.

The chain uses TRBV28 and TRBJ1-4; 7 bases match TRBD1. The CDR3 sequence is 15 residues long. Germline V lookup: CDR1 MDHEN, CDR2 SYDVKM. After removal of 4 bases from V and 1 base from J, the junction contained 3 bases not matched to a gene. The CDR3 protein is CASSSGTVTNEKLFF. The CDR3 DNA sequence: TGTGCCAGCAGTTCAGGGACAGTAACTAATGAAAAACTGTTTTTT.

The gene calls are TRBV24-1 and TRBJ1-5; tentatively, D is TRBD1 (5 bases). V was trimmed by 1 base and J by 1 base, leaving 10 bases between them. The CDR3 contains 16 residues. From germline, CDR1 is KGHDR and CDR2 SFDVKD. The CDR3 sequence is CATSDFLTASNQPQHF. CDR3 nucleotides: TGTGCCACCAGTGATTTCTTGACAGCCAGCAATCAGCCCCAGCATTTT.

This clone appeared a few times. V gene TRBV7-2 combines with J gene TRBJ2-2; D is undetermined. Per the germline V gene, CDR1 is SGHTA and CDR2 is FQGNSA. The CDR3 has 16 amino acids. V lost 2 bases and J lost 0, with 10 bases in between. The CDR3 sequence is CASSLMGAANTGELFF. The DNA for the CDR3 is TGTGCCAGCAGCTTAATGGGCGCAGCGAACACCGGGGAGCTGTTTTTT. The whole variable domain, remainder taken from reference TRBV7-2 and TRBJ2-2, is GAGVSQSPSNKVTEKGKDVELRCDPISGHTALYWYRQSLGQGLEFLIYFQGNSAPDKSGLPSDRFSAERTGGSVSTLTIQRTQQEDSAVYLCASSLMGAANTGELFFGEGSRLTVL.

This chain joins TRBV4-3 and TRBJ1-5; 11 bases line up with TRBD1. The CDR3 totals 19 residues. Germline-derived CDR1 and CDR2 are LGHNA and YSLEER. With V trimmed by 3 bases and J by 1 base, 11 bases remained unmatched. The CDR3 region is CASSQGWDRGRASNQPQHF. CDR3 nucleotides: TGCGCCAGCAGCCAGGGCTGGGACAGGGGGAGGGCCAGCAATCAGCCCCAGCATTTT.

In its sample, this clone was seen a few times. The chain links TRBV6-5 to TRBJ2-7, with 8 bases fitting TRBD2. Germline loops: CDR1 MNHEY, CDR2 SVGAGI. V trimming: 9 bases; J trimming: 6 bases; junction bases outside the gene matches: 10. This CDR3 has 13 amino acids. The CDR3 here is CASRLAPSREQYF. Written as DNA, the CDR3 is TGTGCCAGTCGACTAGCGCCGTCTCGCGAGCAGTACTTC.

The V gene is TRBV7-3, the J gene TRBJ2-1; no definite D call. Germline CDR1 and CDR2: SGHTA and FQGTGA. This CDR3 region has 14 residues. V dropped 2 bases and J dropped 8 bases, with 13 bases sitting between them. In nucleotides, the CDR3 is TGTGCCAGCAGCTTAGGTGCGGCTTTTGATGAGCAGTTCTTC. It codes for CASSLGAAFDEQFF. Supplemented by reference TRBV7-3 and TRBJ2-1, the full variable domain reads GAGVSQTPSNKVTEKGKYVELRCDPISGHTALYWYRQSLGQGPEFLIYFQGTGAADDSGLPNDRFFAVRPEGSVSTLKIQRTERGDSAVYLCASSLGAAFDEQFFGPGTRLTVL.

This clone was picked up a small number of times. This CDR3 reads CASSPPDRVGMMNEQFF. The DNA of the CDR3 is TGTGCCAGCTCACCACCCGATCGGGTGGGTATGATGAATGAGCAGTTCTTC. The chain carries TRBV18 and TRBJ2-1; D is uncertain. This CDR3 is built from 17 residues. Germline CDR1 and CDR2: KGHSH and LQKENI. The V end lost 0 bases, the J end lost 7 bases, and 19 bases lay between the germline ends.

This chain connects TRBV7-9 to TRBJ2-3; 8 positions match TRBD2. CDR1 and CDR2 (germline): SEHNR, FQNEAQ (reference sequence). This CDR3 has 15 residues. Trimming at V came to 2 bases and at J to 0 bases, leaving 1 base not matched to a gene. The CDR3 is CASSLTSGSTDTQYF. In DNA, the CDR3 is TGTGCCAGCAGCTTAACTAGCGGTAGCACAGATACGCAGTATTTT.

The gene calls are TRBV5-1 and TRBJ2-5; 9 bases are shared with TRBD2. The V gene's germline CDR1 is SGHRS and CDR2 YFSETQ. The CDR3 spans 16 residues. V lost 1 base to trimming and J lost 2 bases; unmatched junction nucleotides: 6. Here the CDR3 DNA reads TGCGCCAGCAGCTTGAATCGGGCGGGAGGGCAAGAGACCCAGTACTTC. Protein: CASSLNRAGGQETQYF.

The V and J genes are TRBV6-5 and TRBJ1-6, with a tentative D call TRBD1 (5 bases). The V gene lost 6 bases and the J gene lost 10 bases, with 16 bases spanning the gap. CDR3 size: 14 residues. Germline loops: CDR1 MNHEY, CDR2 SVGAGI. The CDR3 is CASSVDSSPSPLHF. DNA for the CDR3: TGTGCCAGCAGCGTAGACAGCAGTCCCTCACCCCTCCACTTT.

This sequence joins TRBV7-9 and TRBJ2-7, with D maybe TRBD1 (5 bases). Trimming left V 8 bases short and J 5 bases short, with 22 bases between. The CDR3 is 15 amino acids. The germline V gene encodes CDR1 SEHNR and CDR2 FQNEAQ (reference sequence). The CDR3 spells CASRKVGAPPHEQYF. The CDR3 DNA reads as TGTGCCAGCCGTAAGGTAGGGGCCCCTCCCCACGAGCAGTACTTC.

The V call is TRBV12-5, the J call TRBJ2-7, with TRBD1 identical over 8 bases. CDR3 length: 14 residues. J lost 5 bases, V lost 3 bases, and 6 bases had no gene match. Germline CDR1 LGHNT, CDR2 FRNRAP. Written as DNA, the CDR3 is TGTGCTAGTGGTTTTGGGACAGGTTCAGACGAGCAGTACTTC. Its protein is CASGFGTGSDEQYF.

The chain employs TRBV19 and TRBJ2-5; 10 nucleotides line up with TRBD1. Trimming at V came to 5 bases and at J to 5 bases, leaving 14 bases not matched to a gene. Germline V gene sequence: CDR1 LNHDA, CDR2 SQIVND (reference sequence). The CDR3 has 17 amino acids. CDR3 loop: CASSSWTGGNFGETQYF. The CDR3 DNA reads as TGTGCCAGTAGTTCATGGACAGGGGGAAATTTCGGGGAGACCCAGTACTTC.

The chain joins TRBV27 to TRBJ2-1, with D possibly matching TRBD2 (6 bases). Germline CDR1 MNHEY, CDR2 SMNVEV (reference sequence). The CDR3 totals 12 residues. Trimming took off 1 base at V and 9 bases at J, with 7 bases between the two ends. This CDR3 reads CASSLFSGEQFF. The CDR3 region has the DNA TGTGCCAGCAGTTTATTTAGCGGTGAGCAGTTCTTC.

In regard to this clone: Other DNA sequences in the sample encode the same CDR3. V is TRBV7-2 and J is TRBJ1-6; maybe TRBD1 (5 bases). The CDR3 is 14 residues long. Trimming shortened V by 1 base and J by 7 bases, and 8 bases separated the two germline ends. Germline CDR1 reads SGHTA; CDR2 reads FQGNSA. As DNA, the CDR3 is TGTGCCAGCAGCTTAGGGGGCCTAAATTCACCCCTCCACTTT. It encodes CASSLGGLNSPLHF.

The chain uses TRBV19 and TRBJ1-5, with D possibly being TRBD1 (5 bases). Germline CDR1 is LNHDA and CDR2 is SQIVND (reference sequence). The CDR3 is made up of 16 amino acids. V was clipped by 7 bases and J by 5 bases, with 21 bases between them. The CDR3 reads CASMAGGVPRDQPQHF. The CDR3 DNA reads as TGTGCCAGTATGGCGGGAGGGGTACCGCGCGATCAGCCCCAGCATTTT. The variable domain in full, completed from reference TRBV19 and TRBJ1-5, reads DGGITQSPKYLFRKEGQNVTLSCEQNLNHDAMYWYRQDPGQGLRLIYYSQIVNDFQKGDIAEGYSVSREKKESFPLTVTSAQKNPTAFYLCASMAGGVPRDQPQHFGDGTRLSIL.

J is TRBJ1-2 and V is TRBV6-2 or TRBV6-3; D is perhaps TRBD1 (5 bases). Per the germline V gene, CDR1 is MNHEY and CDR2 is SVGEGT. CDR3 length: 13 residues. V lost 4 bases to trimming and J lost 8 bases, with 14 bases between them. This CDR3 reads CASSSLPGHGYTF. The CDR3 nucleotides are TGTGCCAGCAGTTCCCTCCCAGGGCACGGCTACACCTTC.

The genes are TRBV27 and TRBJ1-5; no reliable D call. From germline, CDR1 is MNHEY and CDR2 SMNVEV (reference sequence). V shed 8 bases and J shed 4 bases, with 15 bases lying between them. The CDR3 spans 14 residues. CDR3 in amino acids: CASCPVSPNQPQHF. For the CDR3, the DNA is TGTGCCAGCTGTCCAGTTAGCCCAAATCAGCCCCAGCATTTT.

The chain links TRBV28 to TRBJ1-3, with D tentatively TRBD1 (5 bases). V dropped 3 bases and J dropped 0 bases, with 15 bases sitting between them. The CDR3 has 17 amino acids. Germline CDR1 reads MDHEN; CDR2 reads SYDVKM. The CDR3, as DNA: TGTGCCAGCAGTTTGCGGGGGAACCCGCTCTCTGGAAACACCATATATTTT. Translating it yields CASSLRGNPLSGNTIYF.

This clone was detected a few times. The chain uses TRBV27 and TRBJ1-6, with TRBD1 matching over 7 bases. Germline V gives CDR1 MNHEY, CDR2 SMNVEV (reference sequence). After removal of 7 bases from V and 10 bases from J, the junction contained 10 bases not matched to a gene. The CDR3 sequence is 14 residues long. The CDR3 coding sequence is TGTGCCAGCACCATGACAGGGATACAATCACCCCTCCACTTT. It yields the protein CASTMTGIQSPLHF.

The rearrangement joins TRBV4-1 to TRBJ2-1; TRBD2 aligns across 7 bases. Germline CDR1 reads MGHRA; CDR2 reads YSYEKL. CDR3 length: 15 amino acids. The ends lost 2 bases at V and 2 bases at J; junction bases unmatched: 3. This CDR3 reads CASSQTGTTYNEQFF. The CDR3 DNA follows: TGCGCCAGCAGCCAAACCGGGACTACCTACAATGAGCAGTTCTTC.